This T cell receptor beta chain was recovered during a study of blood T cell repertoires in COVID-19. Study-level background: Italy, Spain and the United States were the sources of the convalescent and acute COVID-19 samples.

The CDR3 is 15 residues long. The germline CDR1 and CDR2 sequences are SGHTS and YDEGEE. J gave up 0 bases and V 9 bases, and 8 bases lay outside the gene matches. In the original workflow: Scientists estimated how many nucleated cells there were by amplifying reference gene primers. The repertoire was sequenced with immunoSEQ multiplex PCR; TCRdb's copy has only in-frame clones and lacks some. D and trimming were read from the DNA, whereas the V and J calls and clone size are those reported in that table. The table shows about 200,000 clones, with 81% occurring only once. The chain combines TRBV5-8 with TRBJ2-2; 7 bases line up with TRBD2. This receptor was taken from a woman older than 75 with acute or convalescent COVID-19. The sample taken for sequencing was peripheral blood. CDR3 sequence: CATQGRVANTGELFF. In DNA form, the CDR3 reads TGTGCCACCCAAGGGAGGGTGGCGAACACCGGGGAGCTGTTTTTT.